The rows below give T cell receptor beta chains drawn from one sample of a study of OX40 agonist ivuxolimab in advanced cancers. The repertoire was sequenced with immunoSEQ multiplex PCR; TCRdb's copy has only in-frame clones and lacks some. Of about 46,000 clones in the sample, 70% to 90% were seen once. The specimen was CD4+ or CD8+ T cells sorted from blood, collected in a trial of the OX40 agonist ivuxolimab. The source of these receptors is an adult with an advanced solid tumor such as melanoma, head and neck, liver or kidney cancer. Each CDR3 is given with its conserved first and last residue. The D gene is left open where the match is weak. Clone size, where shown, is once, few, many, or a class for clones that have expanded.

cdr3_nt cdr3_aa v_call d_call clone_size j_call
TGTGCCTGGACCACGTATAATTCACCCCTCCACTTT CAWTTYNSPLHF TRBV30 - - TRBJ1-6
TGTGCCAGCAGTCCTTACCCCGGTCAAGAGACCCAGTACTTC CASSPYPGQETQYF TRBV21-1 - - TRBJ2-5
TGTGCCAGCGGTCAATTTAGCACAGATACGCAGTATTTT CASGQFSTDTQYF TRBV28 - - TRBJ2-3
TGTGCCAGCAGCGTAGGGGAGAGGGCTGAGCAGTTCTTC CASSVGERAEQFF TRBV9 - - TRBJ2-1
TGTGCCAGCAGTCCCCGAGACAGGGTAGACTATGGCTACACCTTC CASSPRDRVDYGYTF TRBV6-1 TRBD1 - TRBJ1-2
TGCAACGTTGAAGGGGGTGGTGGCTACACCTTC CNVEGGGGYTF TRBV29-1 - - TRBJ1-2
TGTGCCAGCTCCACCCGACAGGGGCTTGATGGCTACACCTTC CASSTRQGLDGYTF TRBV18 TRBD1 - TRBJ1-2
TGCAGCGTCACAGGGATCAGCTCTGGAAACACCATATATTTT CSVTGISSGNTIYF TRBV29-1 - - TRBJ1-3
TGTGCCAGCAGCTGGGACAGAACCACTAACTATGGCTACACCTTC CASSWDRTTNYGYTF TRBV27 TRBD1 - TRBJ1-2
TGTGCCAGCAGCTTGCCCCAATGGAGCTCCTACGAGCAGTACTTC CASSLPQWSSYEQYF TRBV7-9 - - TRBJ2-7
TGTGCCAGCAGGGGACCCGGCAGGCACAATGAGCAGTTCTTC CASRGPGRHNEQFF TRBV27 - - TRBJ2-1
TGTGCCAGCAGCTTAGCAGCTAGCCCCCAAGAGACCCAGTACTTC CASSLAASPQETQYF TRBV7-6 - - TRBJ2-5
TGTGCCAGAAGCACGCACCGGGACAGGGGGCGCCGAGACACTGAAGCTTTCTTT CARSTHRDRGRRDTEAFF TRBV7-5 - - TRBJ1-1
TGTGCCAGCAACGGGGGGCAAAATGAAAAACTGTTTTTT CASNGGQNEKLFF TRBV9 - once TRBJ1-4
TGTGCCATCAGTGACGGGACAGGGAACTCCTACGAGCAGTACTTC CAISDGTGNSYEQYF TRBV10-3 TRBD1 - TRBJ2-7
TGTGCCAGCAGCTTATTGGGGTCCCGACCGAGCTCCTACAATGAGCAGTTCTTC CASSLLGSRPSSYNEQFF TRBV7-9 - - TRBJ2-1
TGTGCCAGCACATACTTGGACGGAGCCCAGCATTTT CASTYLDGAQHF TRBV6-1 - - TRBJ1-5
TGTGCCAGCAGTTCCAGCGTCTCCTACGAGCAGTACTTC CASSSSVSYEQYF TRBV27 - - TRBJ2-7
TGTGCCAGCAGCTTAGACCCCGGGGGGTTTGGGAACGAGCAGTACTTC CASSLDPGGFGNEQYF TRBV2 TRBD2 - TRBJ2-7
TGTGCCAGCAGTGAAGGTTCTTTAAGACAGGGGGGGTACGAGCAGTACTTC CASSEGSLRQGGYEQYF TRBV6-1 TRBD1 - TRBJ2-7
TGTGCCAGCAGCGTAGACGGGGGGCGCTTAGCTGGGGCCAACGTCCTGACTTTC CASSVDGGRLAGANVLTF TRBV9 - - TRBJ2-6
TGTGCCAGCTCACCGGGGGATACGCAGTATTTT CASSPGDTQYF TRBV18 - - TRBJ2-3
TGTGCCAGCAGCTTAGGCCTGGGACTAGCGGGCGAGGCCTACGAGCAGTACTTC CASSLGLGLAGEAYEQYF TRBV13 TRBD2 once TRBJ2-7
TGTGCCAGCAGTGACGGACACGCCTTCTACGAGCAGTACTTC CASSDGHAFYEQYF TRBV6-1 - - TRBJ2-7
TGCGCCAGCAGCCAAGATAGGGGTGGGGGGCTTACCTACGGTGAGCAGTTCTTC CASSQDRGGGLTYGEQFF TRBV4-3 - - TRBJ2-1
TGTGCCAGCAGCCCATCAGGCCTCTCTGGGGCCAACGTCCTGACTTTC CASSPSGLSGANVLTF TRBV11-2 - - TRBJ2-6
TGTGCCAGCAGTGAACTAGCCAAAGATCCGGGGCAGTACTTC CASSELAKDPGQYF TRBV2 - - TRBJ2-7
TGCGCCAGCAGCTTGGAAGTGGAGACGTTCTTC CASSLEVETFF TRBV5-1 - - TRBJ2-1
TGTGCCAGCAGTCCTACAGGGGATTCACCCCTCCACTTT CASSPTGDSPLHF TRBV9 TRBD1 - TRBJ1-6
TGCAGCGCCGGTGGGACAGAGCAGTTCTTC CSAGGTEQFF TRBV29-1 - - TRBJ2-1
TGCGCCAGCAGTGGGACAGGGATGAACACCGGGGAGCTGTTTTTT CASSGTGMNTGELFF TRBV10-2 TRBD1 - TRBJ2-2
TGTGCCAGCACCCCTTCAGGGGGTGGCGAGCAGTACTTC CASTPSGGGEQYF TRBV5-6 TRBD1 - TRBJ2-7
TGCGCCAGCAGCGGAGGAAATTTCCTTCGGGGGGGAACAGATACGCAGTATTTT CASSGGNFLRGGTDTQYF TRBV4-1 TRBD2 - TRBJ2-3
TGTGCCAGCAGCCATACAGGGGTCCGCACTGAAGCTTTCTTT CASSHTGVRTEAFF TRBV4-2 TRBD1 once TRBJ1-1
TGTGCCAGCAGCTTGGGGACGGGAGGCCAAGAGACCCAGTACTTC CASSLGTGGQETQYF TRBV5-8 TRBD2 - TRBJ2-5
TGTGCCAGCGACTCAGGGGCTCAAGAGACCCAGTACTTC CASDSGAQETQYF TRBV5-6 - - TRBJ2-5
TGTGCCAGCTCACCAGTAGCGGGAGATGGATACGAGCAGTACTTC CASSPVAGDGYEQYF TRBV18 TRBD2 - TRBJ2-7
TGTGCCAGCAGGTATCTACCCTTCTCCTACAATGAGCAGTTCTTC CASRYLPFSYNEQFF TRBV11-2 - - TRBJ2-1
TGTGCCAGCAGCTCAACTAGCGGGGGTTACAATGAGCAGTTCTTC CASSSTSGGYNEQFF TRBV5-6 TRBD2 - TRBJ2-1
TGTGCCAGCTCACCGGCGACAGGGTCTTCCTACGAGCAGTACTTC CASSPATGSSYEQYF TRBV18 TRBD1 - TRBJ2-7
TGCGCCAGCAGCCACCCAAAGGGACTAGCGGGAGAAGAGCAGTTCTTC CASSHPKGLAGEEQFF TRBV4-1 TRBD2 once TRBJ2-1